This TCR beta chain was captured by sequencing in a study of blood T cell repertoires in COVID-19. In the original analysis: Quantification of nucleated cells was approximated via reference gene primer amplification. Assay used: immunoSEQ multiplex PCR; TCRdb lists only in-frame clones, some missing. From that table come the V and J calls and clone size; the DNA was used to work out D and trimming. This sample yields around 180,000 clones, of which around 85% are seen a single time; over 15% belongs to the top ten. This CDR3 is 14 amino acids long. The V gene's germline CDR1 is SGHTA and CDR2 FQGNSA. Unmatched junction bases numbered 6, after V lost 5 bases and J lost 4 bases. There are a few counts of this clone.

The gene calls are TRBV7-2 and TRBJ1-1; 8 bases are a match to TRBD1. This receptor was identified in a person between 70 and 80 years old with COVID-19, enrolled during active disease. Sample: peripheral blood. The CDR3 reads CASSAYRGATEAFF. In DNA, the CDR3 is TGTGCCAGCAGCGCCTACAGGGGGGCCACTGAAGCTTTCTTT.